A selection of T cell receptor beta chains follows, all from one sample in a study of T-cell memory formation after mild COVID-19. TCRdb reprocessed the 5' RACE reads with MiXCR, giving one entry per CDR3 protein. The data show a few hundred thousand distinct CDR3 sequences, about 16% seen once. The sequencing sample was made of PBMCs or a T cell subset sorted from them (not recorded which). The receptor source for this set is a man between 18 and 29 years old who had mild COVID-19 (a few samples of this study predate the infection). Cell type and time point are not known. Both conserved end residues are part of each CDR3. The order of the fields is V gene, J gene, CDR3 protein.

V gene: TRBV4-2; J gene: TRBJ2-3; CDR3 protein: CASSQDPRSGPDTQYF
V gene: TRBV7-8; J gene: TRBJ2-5; CDR3 protein: CASNPGDQETQYF
V gene: TRBV29-1; J gene: TRBJ2-5; CDR3 protein: CSARQGAAEETQYF
V gene: TRBV11-2; J gene: TRBJ2-1; CDR3 protein: CASSLGQRERQTYNEQFF
V gene: TRBV5-4; J gene: TRBJ2-5; CDR3 protein: CASSVTSEETQYF
V gene: TRBV18; J gene: TRBJ2-3; CDR3 protein: CASSPPDRSDTQYF
V gene: TRBV5-1; J gene: TRBJ2-7; CDR3 protein: CASSLVTSGGVYEQYF
V gene: TRBV5-1; J gene: TRBJ2-1; CDR3 protein: CASSLVSSSYNEQFF
V gene: TRBV27; J gene: TRBJ1-6; CDR3 protein: CASGPAASRSPLHF
V gene: TRBV30; J gene: TRBJ2-7; CDR3 protein: CAFQAGTGAEQYF
V gene: TRBV6-6; J gene: TRBJ1-2; CDR3 protein: CASRLSVEGQSYGYTF
V gene: TRBV10-3; J gene: TRBJ2-7; CDR3 protein: CAIMRGASYEQYF
V gene: TRBV18; J gene: TRBJ2-5; CDR3 protein: CASSPPMVETQYF
V gene: TRBV7-6; J gene: TRBJ2-5; CDR3 protein: CASSPLYQETQYF
V gene: TRBV29-1; J gene: TRBJ2-3; CDR3 protein: CSAEEAGSTQYF
V gene: TRBV12-3/TRBV12-4; J gene: TRBJ1-1; CDR3 protein: CASNTPQGMNTEAFF
V gene: TRBV7-9; J gene: TRBJ2-7; CDR3 protein: CASSSAVAGTGKPYEQYF
V gene: TRBV4-1; J gene: TRBJ2-3; CDR3 protein: CASSQGRTSGGAIWDTQYF
V gene: TRBV24-1; J gene: TRBJ2-1; CDR3 protein: CATSGRSGRVYNEQFF
V gene: TRBV11-3; J gene: TRBJ2-1; CDR3 protein: CASSDYGRYNEQFF
V gene: TRBV25-1; J gene: TRBJ1-4; CDR3 protein: CASSGDREVEKLFF